Listed below are T cell receptor beta chains from one sample, sequenced in a study of technical replicates of blood from a few donors. Sequenced by immunoSEQ multiplex PCR; TCRdb stores in-frame clones only, minus some. The sample contains about 75,000 clones, approximately 97% of which appear only once. Input material: T cells isolated from PBMCs. These receptors all stem from a human donor in good health. CDR3s include the opening cysteine and the closing phenylalanine or tryptophan. The D gene is left open where the match is weak.

D gene	CDR3 length	V gene	J gene	CDR3 DNA	CDR3 protein
TRBD1	14	TRBV10-3	TRBJ2-7	TGTGCCATCAGTGAGACCGGGACAGCCTACGAGCAGTACTTC	CAISETGTAYEQYF
NA	12	TRBV2	TRBJ1-2	TGTGCCAGCAGCCGGGGGGAGGATGGCTACACCTTC	CASSRGEDGYTF
TRBD2	16	TRBV2	TRBJ2-3	TGTGCCAGCAGTGAAGGGGCGGGGGGGCCCACAGATACGCAGTATTTT	CASSEGAGGPTDTQYF
TRBD1	17	TRBV7-9	TRBJ2-5	TGTGCCAGTCCGCCGGGACAGGGTGTTTTCCCCCAAGAGACCCAGTACTTC	CASPPGQGVFPQETQYF
TRBD1	14	TRBV4-1	TRBJ2-3	TGCGCCAGCAGCGAAGGGACAGCTTCAGATACGCAGTATTTT	CASSEGTASDTQYF
NA	14	TRBV15	TRBJ1-4	TGTGCCACCAGCAGAGGCGGGGCGAGTGAAAAACTGTTTTTT	CATSRGGASEKLFF
TRBD2	14	TRBV4-1	TRBJ2-1	TGCGCCAGCGGTACTAGCGGGAGACACAATGAGCAGTTCTTC	CASGTSGRHNEQFF
TRBD2	15	TRBV27	TRBJ2-1	TGTGCCAGCAGGGGAAACGGGGGGGTAATCAATGAGCAGTTCTTC	CASRGNGGVINEQFF
NA	14	TRBV21-1	TRBJ1-6	TGTGCCAGCAGCAAAGCTTCGGGGATTGGACCCCTCCACTTT	CASSKASGIGPLHF
TRBD2	18	TRBV4-1	TRBJ2-2	TGCGCCAGCAGCCAAGAAATAACTAGCGGGGGATCGACCGGGGAGCTGTTTTTT	CASSQEITSGGSTGELFF
TRBD1	16	TRBV6-5	TRBJ1-1	TGTGCCAGCAGTTATGGTTTTACAGGGGCGGACACTGAAGCTTTCTTT	CASSYGFTGADTEAFF